Listed below are T cell receptor beta chains from one sample, sequenced in a study of T cells in tumors after PD-1 blockade. Sequencing was performed with immunoSEQ multiplex PCR; in TCRdb, only in-frame clones are kept and a portion is missing. Seen here are 45,000 or so clones, roughly 80% observed once, and the top ten hold approximately 8.3%. Specimen: PBMCs, collected before anti-PD-1 therapy. The receptor set was obtained from a human donor with advanced basal cell or squamous cell carcinoma (not recorded which). CDR3s include the opening cysteine and the closing phenylalanine or tryptophan. The D gene is left open where the match is weak. Clone size is given for some rows only: seen once, a few or many times, or a class if the clone is expanded.

>TRBV7-9|TRBJ2-7|TRBD2|.
TGTGCCAGCAGCGCGGACGGGACTAGCGGGAGAGGCGAGCAGTACTTC
CASSADGTSGRGEQYF
>TRBV28|TRBJ2-7|.|once
TGTGCCAGCAGACGTCCAGGGGGGTTCTACGAGCAGTACTTC
CASRRPGGFYEQYF
>TRBV4-1|TRBJ2-2|.|.
TGCGCCAGCGGGCCCCTGACGAACACCGGGGAGCTGTTTTTT
CASGPLTNTGELFF
>TRBV6-4|TRBJ1-1|.|.
TGTGCCAGCAGTGCTGAAGCTTTCTTT
CASSAEAFF
>TRBV6-5|TRBJ2-7|TRBD2|few
TGTGCCAGCGGGATGGTGGGAGGGGACGAGCAGTACTTC
CASGMVGGDEQYF
>TRBV19|TRBJ1-1|.|few
TGTGCCATTGTAAGACCGGGGGGGGCTGAAGCTTTCTTT
CAIVRPGGAEAFF
>TRBV28|TRBJ2-4|.|once
TGTGCCAGCAGTTCAACACAGGGAGAGGCCAAAAACATTCAGTACTTC
CASSSTQGEAKNIQYF
>TRBV13|TRBJ1-2|.|.
TGTGCCAGCAGCTTCGAGGGGGTGATAAACTATGGCTACACCTTC
CASSFEGVINYGYTF
>TRBV28|TRBJ2-1|.|.
TGTGCCAGCAGATATTCCGGGACGGAATACAATGAGCAGTTCTTC
CASRYSGTEYNEQFF
>TRBV7-2|TRBJ1-1|.|.
TGTGCCAGCACCCTGGGTAACACTGAAGCTTTCTTT
CASTLGNTEAFF
>TRBV5-1|TRBJ2-7|.|.
TGCGCCAGCAGCTCTAAGGGTTTGGGTCCGATCGAGCAGTACTTC
CASSSKGLGPIEQYF
>TRBV2|TRBJ1-5|.|.
TGTGCCAGCAATTTTGGAGGGAATAGCAATCAGCCCCAGCATTTT
CASNFGGNSNQPQHF
>TRBV28|TRBJ2-2|.|.
TGTGCCAGCGGATCGGACACCGCGAACACCGGGGAGCTGTTTTTT
CASGSDTANTGELFF
>TRBV28|TRBJ1-1|.|.
TGTGCCAGCAGTTTACCCACCCGATGGACTGAAGCTTTCTTT
CASSLPTRWTEAFF
>TRBV5-1|TRBJ2-7|.|few
TGCGCCAGCAGCTTGGTCGCTGGGGCCGAGCAGTACTTC
CASSLVAGAEQYF
>TRBV24-1|TRBJ2-3|TRBD2|.
TGTGCCACCAGTGATTCTAGCGGGATCGGCACAGATACGCAGTATTTT
CATSDSSGIGTDTQYF
>TRBV19|TRBJ2-5|.|.
TGTGCCAGTAGTCCCCGGGACCGCTCTCGAGAGACCCAGTACTTC
CASSPRDRSRETQYF
>TRBV4-1|TRBJ1-2|.|.
TGCGCCAGCAGCCAAGACCCCACGTTATACTATGGCTACACCTTC
CASSQDPTLYYGYTF
>TRBV5-1|TRBJ2-3|.|.
TGCGCCAGCAGCTTGGCCTCGGCGGTAACAGATACGCAGTATTTT
CASSLASAVTDTQYF
>TRBV19|TRBJ1-2|.|.
TGTGCCACTCATAACTATGGCTACACCTTC
CATHNYGYTF
>TRBV18|TRBJ2-3|.|.
TGTGCCAGCTCACCTGCGCTAATCGGAGATACGCAGTATTTT
CASSPALIGDTQYF
>TRBV9|TRBJ2-1|.|once
TGTGCCAGCGCCAGGGCAGCGAGCTCCTACAATGAGCAGTTCTTC
CASARAASSYNEQFF
>TRBV18|TRBJ1-4|.|few
TGTGCCAGCTCACCATTGGTGCCCTATGAAAAACTGTTTTTT
CASSPLVPYEKLFF
>TRBV12-3/TRBV12-4|TRBJ2-7|TRBD2|.
TGTGCCAGCAGGCAGCGGGGAGGGGACGAGCAGTACTTC
CASRQRGGDEQYF
>TRBV23-1|TRBJ2-7|.|.
TGCGCCAGCCGAGAACCCCGGGACACTATATACGAGCAGTACTTC
CASREPRDTIYEQYF
>TRBV2|TRBJ2-7|.|.
TGTGCCAGCAGTGAGAGCTCCTACGAGCAGTACTTC
CASSESSYEQYF
>TRBV6-6|TRBJ2-2|.|.
TGTGCCAGCAGTTACTCGTTGGGCGGGGAGCTGTTTTTT
CASSYSLGGELFF
>TRBV28|TRBJ1-2|TRBD1|.
TGTGCCAGCAGTGCGACAGGGCCCTATATTAACTATGGCTACACCTTC
CASSATGPYINYGYTF
>TRBV7-6|TRBJ1-4|.|.
TGTGCCAGCAGCTTAGCGCGTAGGACAGATGAAAAACTGTTTTTT
CASSLARRTDEKLFF
>TRBV10-3|TRBJ2-7|.|.
TGTGCCATCAGTGAGCCCCCCGGTGGGGGACCCCACTACGAGCAGTACTTC
CAISEPPGGGPHYEQYF
>TRBV10-1|TRBJ1-1|.|.
TGCGCCCAGGGTGAAGCTTTCTTT
CAQGEAFF
>TRBV2|TRBJ2-5|.|.
TGTGCCAGCCGGGGCGGCCGGGACAACGTTTTGACCCAGTACTTC
CASRGGRDNVLTQYF
>TRBV5-5|TRBJ1-6|.|many
TGTGCCAGCAGCACCGGGCGAGAAGGGGGGTCACCCCTCCACTTT
CASSTGREGGSPLHF